This T cell receptor beta chain was obtained from a study of blood T cell repertoires in COVID-19. Across the whole study: The origin of the acute and convalescent COVID-19 samples was the United States, Italy and Spain.

Original processing notes: Estimated nucleated cell counts came from reference gene primer amplification. TCRdb keeps only in-frame clones here, not all; method: immunoSEQ multiplex PCR. The V and J calls and the clone size are those of that table, but D and trimming were determined from the DNA. The sample lists under 95,000 clones; about 87% were seen once. V was clipped by 1 base and J by 5 bases; unmatched bases: 7. The CDR3 contains 15 residues. Germline V lookup: CDR1 SGHRS, CDR2 YFSETQ. Sequencing was done on a sample of peripheral blood. The chain carries TRBV5-1 and TRBJ2-5, with TRBD2 identical over 8 bases. This TCR was sampled from a man aged 35-49 years with acute or convalescent COVID-19. CDR3 protein: CASSLSGTSIETQYF. CDR3 DNA sequence: TGCGCCAGCAGCTTGTCCGGGACTAGTATCGAGACCCAGTACTTC.